This T cell receptor (beta chain) was retrieved from a study of T cells in Graves' hyperthyroidism and ophthalmopathy. Many counts were recorded for this clonotype. Uncontrolled infection, other autoimmune disease, pregnancy or lactation excluded patients. CDR3 size: 12 residues. V shed 8 bases and J shed 1 base, with 8 bases lying between them. CDR1 is SNHLY, CDR2 FYNNEI, per germline. RNA transcripts yielded amplified TCR beta CDR3 regions. Initially, a first-round RT-PCR of the TCR CDR3 employed the HTBI primer set. TCRdb recomputed calls from the multiplex PCR reads with MiXCR, one row per CDR3 protein. The sample lists roughly 380,000 distinct CDR3 sequences; approximately 15% were seen once.

The clonotype was recovered from a woman aged 60-70 years with Graves' hyperthyroidism. The chain uses TRBV2 and TRBJ1-1; D gene unclear. Sequenced sample: blood. This CDR3 reads CASRGGNTEAFF. CDR3 nucleotide sequence: TGTGCCAGCCGAGGAGGGAACACTGAAGCTTTCTTT. The full variable domain, in which reference TRBV2 and TRBJ1-1 provide the parts outside the CDR3, is EPEVTQTPSHQVTQMGQEVILRCVPISNHLYFYWYRQILGQKVEFLVSFYNNEISEKSEIFDDQFSVERPDGSNFTLKIRSTKLEDSAMYFCASRGGNTEAFFGQGTRLTVV.